What follows is one T cell receptor beta chain and its context. This sample was included in a study of blood T cell repertoires in COVID-19. The CDR3 spans 14 residues. Germline-derived CDR1 and CDR2 are KGHSH and LQKENI. V lost 4 bases, J lost 0 bases, and 6 bases lay in between. In the authors' methods: From reference gene primer amplification, estimates of nucleated cell counts were derived. The data were produced by immunoSEQ multiplex PCR, yet TCRdb's version contains in-frame clones alone and is incomplete. For V, J and clone size, that table is used; D and trimming come from the DNA. The table records around 260,000 clones, about 87% of them present only once.

The V and J genes are TRBV18 and TRBJ1-4, with D maybe TRBD1 (5 bases). Material: peripheral blood. The receptor was derived from a man in his sixties who had recovered from COVID-19. The CDR3 loop reads CASSQGPTNEKLFF. CDR3 in DNA: TGTGCCAGCTCACAGGGGCCAACTAATGAAAAACTGTTTTTT.